This T cell receptor beta chain derives from a study of blood T cell repertoires in COVID-19. Measured with immunoSEQ multiplex PCR; TCRdb has only the in-frame clones, and not every one. The table shows 470,000 or so clones, with roughly 85% occurring only once. The V gene's germline CDR1 is LNHDA and CDR2 SQIVND (reference sequence). V was trimmed by 3 bases and J by 2 bases, leaving 14 bases between them. The CDR3 extends over 16 amino acids. This clone has just one count. Sequencing was carried out using peripheral blood. This TCR was sampled from a human donor in a cohort sampled during active COVID-19. The rearrangement links TRBV19 to TRBJ1-5; tentative D call: TRBD1 (5 bases). DNA for the CDR3: TGTGCCAGTAGTATCGGGCCTGGAGGGGGCAATCAGCCCCAGCATTTT. Translating gives CASSIGPGGGNQPQHF.